This is a list of T cell receptor beta chains from one sample in a study of blood T cell repertoires in COVID-19. The protocol was immunoSEQ multiplex PCR, while the TCRdb copy is restricted to in-frame clones and leaves out a portion. The data show fewer than 350,000 clones, approximately 88% seen once. Sequencing was carried out using peripheral blood. All receptors come from a man aged 30-40 years with COVID-19, enrolled during active disease. CDR3s include the opening cysteine and the closing phenylalanine or tryptophan. Each record gives: clone size, V gene, D gene, J gene, CDR3 DNA, CDR3 protein. The D gene is left open where the match is weak. Only some rows state a clone size, as once, few, many or a class for expanded clones.

>NA|TRBV27|NA|TRBJ1-5
TGTGCCAGCAGTTTGATTGGCGGGGCCCTACAGCCCCAGCATTTT
CASSLIGGALQPQHF
>NA|TRBV9|NA|TRBJ2-1
TGTGCCAGCAGCGTGACCGCTAGCTTCTCCTACAATGAGCAGTTCTTC
CASSVTASFSYNEQFF
>NA|TRBV7-3|TRBD2|TRBJ2-1
TGTGCCAGCAGCTTCCTCGGGGGGGCGGACAATGAGCAGTTCTTC
CASSFLGGADNEQFF
>NA|TRBV19|TRBD2|TRBJ2-2
TGTGCCAGTAAGACTAGCGAAAACACCGGGGAGCTGTTTTTT
CASKTSENTGELFF
>NA|TRBV7-2|TRBD2|TRBJ2-5
TGTGCCAGCAGCTTGGGGGGGAGGGTAGAGACCCAGTACTTC
CASSLGGRVETQYF
>NA|TRBV2|NA|TRBJ1-5
TGTGCCAGCAGTGAAACGCAAGGAGCGGGTCAGCCCCAGCATTTT
CASSETQGAGQPQHF
>NA|TRBV4-1|NA|TRBJ2-3
TGCGCCAGCAGCCAAGCTCTAGTGAAAGATACGCAGTATTTT
CASSQALVKDTQYF
>NA|TRBV7-2|TRBD1|TRBJ1-2
TGTGCCAGCAGCACAGACAGGGGTTGGTATGGCTACACCTTC
CASSTDRGWYGYTF
>NA|TRBV6-4|NA|TRBJ1-5
TGTGCCAGCAGCCGACAGAATAGCAATCAGCCCCAGCATTTT
CASSRQNSNQPQHF
>NA|TRBV27|NA|TRBJ2-1
TGTGCCAGCAGTTTCTCCCAACTAGCCCGTCCGCCCCCGCAGTTCTTC
CASSFSQLARPPPQFF
>once|TRBV6-5|TRBD1|TRBJ2-3
TGTGCCAGCAGCCTCACAGGGGTAGATACGCAGTATTTT
CASSLTGVDTQYF
>NA|TRBV9|NA|TRBJ2-4
TGTGCCAGCAGCGGACGACAATCTGGGGCCAAAAACATTCAGTACTTC
CASSGRQSGAKNIQYF
>NA|TRBV30|NA|TRBJ1-6
TGTGCCTGGAGTGTATCCGGGTTCCGGAATTCACCCCTCCACTTT
CAWSVSGFRNSPLHF
>few|TRBV5-6|TRBD1|TRBJ2-5
TGTGCCAGCAGCACTGGACAGGGGGGTGGAGAGACCCAGTACTTC
CASSTGQGGGETQYF
>NA|TRBV4-3|NA|TRBJ1-2
TGCGCCAGCAGCCAAGTACCGCCAGCGGGAGGCTATGGCTACACCTTC
CASSQVPPAGGYGYTF
>NA|TRBV28|TRBD1|TRBJ2-7
TGTGCCAGCAGCCTGACAGGGGGCGCGTACGAGCAGTACTTC
CASSLTGGAYEQYF